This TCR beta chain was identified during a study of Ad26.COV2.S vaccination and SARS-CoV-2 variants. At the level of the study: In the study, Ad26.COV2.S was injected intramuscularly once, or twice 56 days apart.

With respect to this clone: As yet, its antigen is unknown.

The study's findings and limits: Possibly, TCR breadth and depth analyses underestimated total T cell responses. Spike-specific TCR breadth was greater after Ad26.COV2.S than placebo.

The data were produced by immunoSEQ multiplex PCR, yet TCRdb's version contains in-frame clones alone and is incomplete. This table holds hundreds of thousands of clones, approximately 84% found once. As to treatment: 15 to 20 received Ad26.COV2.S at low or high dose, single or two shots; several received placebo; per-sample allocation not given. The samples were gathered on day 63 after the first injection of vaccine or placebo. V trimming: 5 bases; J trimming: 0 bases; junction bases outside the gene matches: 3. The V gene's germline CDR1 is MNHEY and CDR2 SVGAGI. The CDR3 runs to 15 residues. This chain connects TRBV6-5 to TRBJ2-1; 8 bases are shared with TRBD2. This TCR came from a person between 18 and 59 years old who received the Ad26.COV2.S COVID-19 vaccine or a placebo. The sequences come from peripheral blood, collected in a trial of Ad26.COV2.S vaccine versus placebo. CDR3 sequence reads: CASSRLASSYNEQFF. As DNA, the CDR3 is TGTGCCAGCAGTAGACTAGCGAGCTCCTACAATGAGCAGTTCTTC.